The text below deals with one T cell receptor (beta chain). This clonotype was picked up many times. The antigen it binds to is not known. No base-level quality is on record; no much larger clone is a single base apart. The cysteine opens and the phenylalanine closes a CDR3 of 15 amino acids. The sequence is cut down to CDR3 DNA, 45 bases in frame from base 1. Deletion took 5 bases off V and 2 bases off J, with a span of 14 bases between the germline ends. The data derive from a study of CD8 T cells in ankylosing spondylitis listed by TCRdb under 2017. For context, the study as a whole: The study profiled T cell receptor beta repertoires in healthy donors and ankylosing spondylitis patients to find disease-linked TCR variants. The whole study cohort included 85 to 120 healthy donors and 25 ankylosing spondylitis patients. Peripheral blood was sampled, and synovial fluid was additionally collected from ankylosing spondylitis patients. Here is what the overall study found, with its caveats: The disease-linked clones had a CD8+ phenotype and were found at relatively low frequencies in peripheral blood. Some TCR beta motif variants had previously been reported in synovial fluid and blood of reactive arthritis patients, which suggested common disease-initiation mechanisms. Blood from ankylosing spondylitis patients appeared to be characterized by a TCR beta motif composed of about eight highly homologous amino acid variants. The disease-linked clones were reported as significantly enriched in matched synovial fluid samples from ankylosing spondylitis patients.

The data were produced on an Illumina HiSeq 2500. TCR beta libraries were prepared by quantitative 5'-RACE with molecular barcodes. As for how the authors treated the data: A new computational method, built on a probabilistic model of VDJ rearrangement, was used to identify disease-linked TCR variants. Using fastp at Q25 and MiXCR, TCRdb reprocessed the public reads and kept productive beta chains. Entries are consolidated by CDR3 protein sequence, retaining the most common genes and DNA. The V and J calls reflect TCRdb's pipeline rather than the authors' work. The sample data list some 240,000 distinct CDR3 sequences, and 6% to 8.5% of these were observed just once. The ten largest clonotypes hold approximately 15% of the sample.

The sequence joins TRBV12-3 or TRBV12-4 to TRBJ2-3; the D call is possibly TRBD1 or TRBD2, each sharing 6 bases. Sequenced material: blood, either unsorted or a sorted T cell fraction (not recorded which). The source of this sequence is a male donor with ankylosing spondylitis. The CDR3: CASSPRRGLTDTQYF. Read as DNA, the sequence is TGTGCCAGCAGTCCTCGCAGGGGACTCACAGATACGCAGTATTTT.